This T cell receptor beta chain was found in a study of response to subunit inactivated influenza vaccine. The V end was cut by 0 bases, the J end by 0 bases, with 12 bases between. Germline V gene lookup returns CDR1 DFQATT and CDR2 SNEGSKA (reference sequence). The CDR3 extends over 15 amino acids. MiXCR was run by TCRdb on the RT-PCR reads, yielding one entry per CDR3 protein. In the table there are 530,000 or so distinct CDR3 sequences, 14% of which are singletons. The sample in question was PBMCs from blood, obtained roughly 13 days after vaccination. V and J are TRBV20-1 and TRBJ2-7; unclear D gene. This sequence was found in a man aged 50-59 years who received an inactivated influenza vaccine. The CDR3 nucleotides are TGCAGTGCTAGAGATCCGATCGCTAGCTCCTACGAGCAGTACTTC. Encoded protein: CSARDPIASSYEQYF.